This record looks at one T cell receptor beta chain sequence and its context. Its antigen remains unidentified. TCRdb reprocessed the reads via MiXCR and lists one record per CDR3 protein. Seen here are approximately 110,000 distinct CDR3 sequences, about 32% observed once, and the top ten hold about 53%. These data belong to a study of T cell repertoires in cytomegalovirus infection. For the study at large: Alongside well-studied HLA-B-restricted CMV epitopes, recently identified HLA-C-restricted CMV epitopes were also used. Public signatures in TCR beta pointed to CMV infection and matching HLA type.

Findings of the study overall: The cumulative frequency of public TCR beta families identified carriers of CMV plus the relevant HLA. CMV-specific TCR beta clonotypes restricted by HLA-C were the ones dominating the ex vivo response.

V was cut by 9 bases and J by 4 bases, with 15 bases left in between. The germline V gene encodes CDR1 ENHRY and CDR2 SYGVKD. The CDR3 covers 13 residues. The sequence was obtained from a human donor in good health (CMV status not recorded). Some clones in this sample may be carry-over from other donors' samples. This specimen was CD8+ T cells from cultured PBMCs, taken from culture after CMV antigen stimulation. The chain has TRBV10-3 and TRBJ2-5; D possibly corresponds to TRBD1 (5 bases). The CDR3 loop reads CAILRVAGETQYF. The CDR3 nucleotides read TGTGCCATTCTCAGGGTGGCTGGAGAGACCCAGTACTTC.